The 20 T cell receptor beta chains below all came from one sample that was sequenced in a study of response to subunit inactivated influenza vaccine. Each CDR3 protein is one row after TCRdb ran MiXCR on the RT-PCR reads. The table has about 540,000 distinct CDR3 sequences, roughly a quarter seen once. This sample was shared with a second study, whose subject was T cells expressing NK-cell markers. As that report states: UMIs accompanied the 5'RACE template switching by which TCR beta cDNA was made.

This material consisted of CD4+ T cells sorted from PBMCs, taken 11 to 12 days after vaccination. These receptor sequences come from a man aged 45 to 65 who received an inactivated influenza vaccine.

This clonotype has more than one count but fewer than ten. The chain joins TRBV6-5 to TRBJ1-2, with D unclear. This CDR3 comprises 13 residues. Germline-derived CDR1 and CDR2 are MNHEY and SVGAGI. The ends were cut back, 2 bases at V and 7 bases at J, with 11 bases in the middle. In DNA form, the CDR3 reads TGTGCCAGCAGTTACAGGGCAGGCTCTGGCTACACCTTC. Its translation: CASSYRAGSGYTF.

Only one count was recorded for this clonotype. The J gene is TRBJ2-2, the V gene TRBV7-3, with TRBD2 as a possible D gene (6 bases). CDR1 is SGHTA, CDR2 FQGTGA, per germline. With 5 bases removed from V and 0 bases from J, the gap between germline ends came to 13 bases. The CDR3 sequence is 16 residues long. This CDR3 is CASSQALAANTGELFF. The CDR3 DNA follows: TGTGCCAGCAGCCAAGCACTAGCCGCGAACACCGGGGAGCTGTTTTTT.

This clonotype was counted only a few times. V gene TRBV20-1 combines with J gene TRBJ2-1; 7 positions agree with TRBD1. Germline-derived CDR1 and CDR2 are DFQATT and SNEGSKA (reference sequence). V lost 5 bases to trimming and J lost 7 bases; unmatched junction nucleotides: 14. The CDR3 has 15 residues. CDR3 residues: CSAYRGDGVSNEQFF. The CDR3 DNA is TGCAGTGCTTACAGGGGTGACGGGGTTTCGAATGAGCAGTTCTTC.

This rearrangement joins TRBV4-3 to TRBJ2-3; D is undetermined. The ends were cut back, 0 bases at V and 2 bases at J, with 9 bases in the middle. CDR3 length equals 15 residues. Looked up from germline, CDR1 is LGHNA and CDR2 is YSLEER. CDR3 DNA: TGCGCCAGCAGCCAAGATCTCGTCGCCACAGATACGCAGTATTTT. Translating gives CASSQDLVATDTQYF.

This clonotype was found many times. The J gene is TRBJ2-6, the V gene TRBV20-1; D unresolved. CDR1 DFQATT and CDR2 SNEGSKA come from the germline V gene (reference sequence). CDR3 length: 15 amino acids. Trimming shortened V by 0 bases and J by 4 bases, and 10 bases separated the two germline ends. The CDR3 region has the DNA TGCAGTGCTAGAGATCTCGAGGCGGGGGCCAACGTCCTGACTTTC. Translation gives CSARDLEAGANVLTF.

This clonotype was counted between two and nine times. This chain connects TRBV12-3 or TRBV12-4 to TRBJ2-3, with 9 positions matching TRBD2. The CDR3 spans 20 residues. Trimming at V came to 2 bases and at J to 3 bases, leaving 18 bases not matched to a gene. The CDR3 sequence is CASSLSLLAGKNSGTDTQYF. CDR3 coding DNA: TGTGCCAGCAGTTTAAGTCTCCTAGCGGGAAAGAATTCAGGTACAGATACGCAGTATTTT.

The V call is TRBV4-3, the J call TRBJ1-1; D is unclear. Germline CDR1 LGHNA, CDR2 YSLEER. The ends were cut back, 0 bases at V and 1 base at J, with 12 bases in the middle. This CDR3 is built from 16 residues. CDR3 region: CASSQDPMSGNTEAFF. DNA of the CDR3: TGCGCCAGCAGCCAAGATCCAATGAGCGGGAACACTGAAGCTTTCTTT.

This clonotype has more than one count but fewer than ten. The chain joins TRBV4-2 to TRBJ2-1; the match to TRBD2 covers 11 bases. The junction had 15 bases not matched to a gene; V was cut back by 2 bases and J by 6 bases. The CDR3 extends over 19 amino acids. Per germline, CDR1 LGHNA and CDR2 YNFKEQ. The CDR3 is CASSQWFSGGARSVNEQFF. The CDR3, as DNA: TGTGCCAGCAGCCAATGGTTTAGCGGGGGGGCCCGATCAGTCAATGAGCAGTTCTTC.

This clonotype showed up just a few times. V gene TRBV20-1 combines with J gene TRBJ1-2; 8 bases match TRBD1. The V segment lost 6 bases and the J segment 4 bases; nucleotides outside the gene matches: 7. This CDR3 contains 13 residues. The germline V gene encodes CDR1 DFQATT and CDR2 SNEGSKA (reference sequence). Here the CDR3 DNA reads TGCAGTGCGCATCCCGGGACAGGCTATGGCTACACCTTC. Translated: CSAHPGTGYGYTF.

This clonotype was recorded a few times. Here the CDR3 DNA reads TGCAGTGCTAATAGTGACGGTGCTAACTATGGCTACACCTTC. This translates into CSANSDGANYGYTF. This chain links TRBV20-1 with TRBJ1-2; no clear D. This CDR3 is built from 14 residues. V was clipped by 4 bases and J by 0 bases, with 12 bases between them. Germline CDR1 and CDR2: DFQATT and SNEGSKA (reference sequence).

This clonotype was seen a handful of times. This chain connects TRBV29-1 to TRBJ2-5, with 8 bases fitting TRBD1. The V segment lost 8 bases and the J segment 7 bases; nucleotides outside the gene matches: 9. There are 12 residues in the CDR3. The germline CDR1 and CDR2 sequences are SQVTM and ANQGSEA. The CDR3 DNA follows: TGCAGCCCCCGGACAGGGTGGGGGACCCAGTACTTC. Translating it yields CSPRTGWGTQYF.

This clonotype has a count of ten or more. The chain recombines TRBV7-3 with TRBJ2-1; 7 bases align to TRBD2. Germline V CDR1 and CDR2: SGHTA, FQGTGA. The CDR3 runs 14 residues. V shed 4 bases and J 7 bases; nucleotides not matched to a gene: 7. CDR3 sequence reads: CASSSPGLKNEQFF. Written as DNA, the CDR3 is TGTGCCAGCAGCTCCCCGGGACTAAAGAATGAGCAGTTCTTC.

V usage is TRBV7-2 and J usage is TRBJ1-5; 7 bases align to TRBD1. This CDR3 comprises 14 residues. CDR1 SGHTA and CDR2 FQGNSA come from the germline V gene. V was clipped by 4 bases and J by 4 bases; unmatched bases: 4. CDR3 bases: TGTGCCAGCAGCTCCACGACAGGGAATCAGCCCCAGCATTTT. Its protein is CASSSTTGNQPQHF.

This clonotype has a handful of counts. The chain combines TRBV7-9 with TRBJ2-7; tentatively, D is TRBD2 (6 bases). The germline V and J ends were trimmed by 0 bases and 0 bases, with 15 bases remaining between them. Germline V gene data show CDR1 as SEHNR and CDR2 as FQNEAQ (reference sequence). The CDR3 runs 17 residues. This CDR3 reads CASSLAEGLWTSYEQYF. In DNA form, the CDR3 reads TGTGCCAGCAGCTTAGCGGAGGGACTGTGGACCTCCTACGAGCAGTACTTC.

This clonotype was detected ten times or more. The J gene is TRBJ2-5, the V gene TRBV5-1, with D unclear. The V end lost 0 bases, the J end lost 1 base, and 7 bases lay between the germline ends. CDR1 is SGHRS and CDR2 is YFSETQ in the germline V gene. The CDR3 covers 14 residues. The CDR3 reads CASSLVGPQETQYF. CDR3 DNA: TGCGCCAGCAGCTTGGTTGGGCCCCAAGAGACCCAGTACTTC.

This clonotype was counted between two and nine times. The chain has TRBV20-1 and TRBJ2-2, with a tentative D call TRBD1 (5 bases). Germline V gives CDR1 DFQATT, CDR2 SNEGSKA (reference sequence). The CDR3 length is 13 residues. The CDR3 DNA sequence: TGCAGCGGACAAGCAGGGCTAACCGGGGAGCTGTTTTTT. Its protein is CSGQAGLTGELFF.

This clonotype occurred a few times. The V gene is TRBV5-5, the J gene TRBJ2-7; the match to TRBD1 covers 10 bases. The V and J ends lost 2 bases and 7 bases, in that order; junction bases with no gene match: 9. Germline-derived CDR1 and CDR2 are SGHKS and YYEKEE (reference sequence). The CDR3 length is 15 residues. Here the CDR3 reads CASSLAGTGAREQYF. In DNA form, the CDR3 reads TGTGCCAGCAGCTTAGCCGGGACAGGGGCTAGGGAGCAGTACTTC. Variable domain in full (rest from reference TRBV5-5 and TRBJ2-7): DAGVTQSPTHLIKTRGQQVTLRCSPISGHKSVSWYQQVLGQGPQFIFQYYEKEERGRGNFPDRFSARQFPNYSSELNVNALLLGDSALYLCASSLAGTGAREQYFGPGTRLTVT.

The chain has TRBV29-1 and TRBJ1-5; D unresolved. Between the trimmed V and J ends, which lost 2 bases and 0 bases, there was a span of 8 bases. The CDR3 extends over 14 amino acids. From germline, CDR1 is SQVTM and CDR2 ANQGSEA. The CDR3 DNA follows: TGCAGCGTTGAAACGGGCAGTAGCAATCAGCCCCAGCATTTT. It yields the protein CSVETGSSNQPQHF.

This CDR3 is CASTTLTGDTQYF. The CDR3 DNA sequence: TGTGCCAGCACTACCTTAACCGGAGATACGCAGTATTTT. This chain connects TRBV6-2 or TRBV6-3 to TRBJ2-3, with D unresolved. The CDR3 length is 13 residues. CDR1 and CDR2 (germline): MNHEY, SVGEGT. V gave up 7 bases and J gave up 5 bases, with 13 bases separating them.

This clonotype was seen a few times. CDR3 amino acids: CASSFRLAGAGTDTQYF. DNA for the CDR3: TGTGCCAGCAGCTTTAGGCTAGCGGGGGCCGGCACAGATACGCAGTATTTT. The J gene is TRBJ2-3, the V gene TRBV7-2; 10 bases are a match to TRBD2. The V segment lost 3 bases and the J segment 1 base; nucleotides outside the gene matches: 7. This CDR3 region has 17 residues. Germline assignment: CDR1 SGHTA and CDR2 FQGNSA.